This T cell receptor (beta chain) emerged from a study of cytomegalovirus exposure and HLA in healthy donors. Across the whole study: The same platform used for the approximately 670 first-cohort repertoires was also used for the 100 to 150 validation repertoires, as a later analysis reported. General study points: Many donors carried some public TCRs, although rarity characterized most TCR sequences.

The donors were members of the validation cohort comprising about 120 subjects, separate from the roughly 700-subject first cohort. Here immunoSEQ multiplex PCR was the method, and the copy in TCRdb shows in-frame clones only, minus some. The sample includes around 350,000 clones, just over 85% seen only once; the top ten take 0.83%. Note on this clone: Its antigen is not known.

CDR3 length: 13 amino acids. The V and J ends lost 10 bases and 2 bases, in that order; junction bases with no gene match: 7. The germline CDR1 and CDR2 sequences are MDHEN and SYDVKM. The V and J genes are TRBV28 and TRBJ2-7, with TRBD1 identical over 8 bases. This sequence originates from a woman under 30 in good health and CMV-seronegative. What was sequenced was PBMCs. The CDR3 DNA reads as TGTGCCACCAAAGGACAGGGTCCCTACGAGCAGTACTTC. It translates to CATKGQGPYEQYF. The whole variable domain, filled in from reference TRBV28 and TRBJ2-7, reads DVKVTQSSRYLVKRTGEKVFLECVQDMDHENMFWYRQDPGLGLRLIYFSYDVKMKEKGDIPEGYSVSREKKERFSLILESASTNQTSMYLCATKGQGPYEQYFGPGTRLTVT.